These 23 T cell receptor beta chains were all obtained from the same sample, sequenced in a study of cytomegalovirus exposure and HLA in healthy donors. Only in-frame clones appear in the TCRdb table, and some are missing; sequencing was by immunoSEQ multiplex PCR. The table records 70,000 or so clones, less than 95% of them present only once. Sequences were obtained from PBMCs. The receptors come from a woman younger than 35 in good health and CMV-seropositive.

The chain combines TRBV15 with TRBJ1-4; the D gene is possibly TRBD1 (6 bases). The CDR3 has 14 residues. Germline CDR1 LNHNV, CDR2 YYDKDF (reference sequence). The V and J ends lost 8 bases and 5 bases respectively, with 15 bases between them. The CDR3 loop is CATVGGGINEKLFF. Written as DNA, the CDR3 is TGTGCCACCGTAGGGGGGGGGATCAATGAAAAACTGTTTTTT.

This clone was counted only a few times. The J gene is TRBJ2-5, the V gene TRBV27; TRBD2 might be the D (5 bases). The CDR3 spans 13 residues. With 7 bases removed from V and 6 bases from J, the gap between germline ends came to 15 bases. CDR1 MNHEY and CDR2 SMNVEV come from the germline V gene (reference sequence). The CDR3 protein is CASMRALGKTQYF. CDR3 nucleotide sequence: TGTGCCAGCATGAGGGCCCTAGGGAAGACCCAGTACTTC.

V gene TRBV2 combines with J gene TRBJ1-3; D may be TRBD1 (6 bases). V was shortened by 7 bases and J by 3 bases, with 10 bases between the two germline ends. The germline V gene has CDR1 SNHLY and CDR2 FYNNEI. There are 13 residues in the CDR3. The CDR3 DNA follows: TGTGCCAGCAACCGGGACATTGGAAACACCATATATTTT. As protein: CASNRDIGNTIYF.

The CDR3 bases are TGTGCCAGCAGCCCGGCGAGCGGGCCGTACGAGCAGTACTTC. This gives the protein CASSPASGPYEQYF. The chain links TRBV11-2 to TRBJ2-7, with a weak D call TRBD2 (6 bases). Germline V gene sequence: CDR1 SGHAT, CDR2 FQNNGV. The CDR3 loop spans 14 amino acids. Trimming took 5 bases from V and 4 from J, leaving 15 bases between them.

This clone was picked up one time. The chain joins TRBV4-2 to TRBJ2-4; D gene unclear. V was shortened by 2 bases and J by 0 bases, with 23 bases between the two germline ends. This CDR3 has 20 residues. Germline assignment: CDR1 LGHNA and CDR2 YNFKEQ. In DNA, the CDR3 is TGTGCCAGCAGCCAAAAAAACCCCCAGTGGGCAGGTGTAGCCAAAAACATTCAGTACTTC. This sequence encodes CASSQKNPQWAGVAKNIQYF.

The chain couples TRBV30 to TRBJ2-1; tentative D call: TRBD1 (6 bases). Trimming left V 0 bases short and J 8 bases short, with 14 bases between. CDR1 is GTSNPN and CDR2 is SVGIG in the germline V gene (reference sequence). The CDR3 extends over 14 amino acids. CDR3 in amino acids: CAWSVLPRGDEQFF. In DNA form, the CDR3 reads TGTGCCTGGAGTGTACTCCCCAGGGGCGATGAGCAGTTCTTC.

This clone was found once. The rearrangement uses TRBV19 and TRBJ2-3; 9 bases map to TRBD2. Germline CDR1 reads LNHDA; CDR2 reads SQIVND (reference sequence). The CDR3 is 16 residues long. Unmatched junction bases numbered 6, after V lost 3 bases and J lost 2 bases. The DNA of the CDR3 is TGTGCCAGTAGTATCCGGACTAGCGAGTACACAGATACGCAGTATTTT. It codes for CASSIRTSEYTDTQYF.

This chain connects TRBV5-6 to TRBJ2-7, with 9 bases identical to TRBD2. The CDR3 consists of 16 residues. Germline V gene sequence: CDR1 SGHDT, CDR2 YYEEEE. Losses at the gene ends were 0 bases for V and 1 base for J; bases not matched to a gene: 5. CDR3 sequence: CASSLGGGGSSYEQYF. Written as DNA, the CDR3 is TGTGCCAGCAGCTTGGGCGGGGGGGGTTCGTCCTACGAGCAGTACTTC.

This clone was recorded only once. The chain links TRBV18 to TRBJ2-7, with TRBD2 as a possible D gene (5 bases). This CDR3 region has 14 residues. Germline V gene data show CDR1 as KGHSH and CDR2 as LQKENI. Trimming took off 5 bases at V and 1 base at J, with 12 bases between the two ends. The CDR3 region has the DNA TGTGCCAGCTCATCGAGGGAAGGATCCTACGAGCAGTACTTC. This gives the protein CASSSREGSYEQYF.

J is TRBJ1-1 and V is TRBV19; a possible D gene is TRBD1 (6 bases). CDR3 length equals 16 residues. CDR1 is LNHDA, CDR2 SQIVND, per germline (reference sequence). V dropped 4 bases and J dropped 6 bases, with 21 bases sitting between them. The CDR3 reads CASSTLYSRGQAEAFF. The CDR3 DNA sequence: TGTGCCAGTAGTACCCTTTACTCGCGGGGGCAGGCTGAAGCTTTCTTT.

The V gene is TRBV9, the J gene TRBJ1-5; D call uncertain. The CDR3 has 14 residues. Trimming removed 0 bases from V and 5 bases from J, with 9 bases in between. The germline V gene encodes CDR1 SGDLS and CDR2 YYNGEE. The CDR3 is CASSVGRSDQPQHF. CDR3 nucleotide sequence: TGTGCCAGCAGCGTAGGCAGATCTGATCAGCCCCAGCATTTT. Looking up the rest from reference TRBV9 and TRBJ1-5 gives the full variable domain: DSGVTQTPKHLITATGQRVTLRCSPRSGDLSVYWYQQSLDQGLQFLIQYYNGEERAKGNILERFSAQQFPDLHSELNLSSLELGDSALYFCASSVGRSDQPQHFGDGTRLSIL.

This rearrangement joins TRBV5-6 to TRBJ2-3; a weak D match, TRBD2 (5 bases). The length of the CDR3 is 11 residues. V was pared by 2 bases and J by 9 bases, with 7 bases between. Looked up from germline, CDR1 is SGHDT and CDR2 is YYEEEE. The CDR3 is CASSFRETQYF. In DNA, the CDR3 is TGTGCCAGCAGCTTTAGGGAGACGCAGTATTTT.

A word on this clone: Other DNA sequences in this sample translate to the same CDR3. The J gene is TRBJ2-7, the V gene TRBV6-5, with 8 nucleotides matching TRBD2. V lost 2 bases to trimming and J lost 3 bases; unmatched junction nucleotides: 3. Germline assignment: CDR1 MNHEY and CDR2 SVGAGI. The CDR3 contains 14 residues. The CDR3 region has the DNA TGTGCCAGCAGTTACAATCGGGAGGGCTACGAGCAGTACTTC. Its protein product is CASSYNREGYEQYF.

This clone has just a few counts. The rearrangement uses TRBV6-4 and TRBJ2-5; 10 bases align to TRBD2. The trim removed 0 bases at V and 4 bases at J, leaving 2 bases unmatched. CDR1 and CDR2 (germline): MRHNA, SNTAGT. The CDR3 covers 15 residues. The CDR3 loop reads CASSDSAGGPETQYF. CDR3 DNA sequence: TGTGCCAGCAGTGACTCAGCGGGAGGGCCAGAGACCCAGTACTTC.

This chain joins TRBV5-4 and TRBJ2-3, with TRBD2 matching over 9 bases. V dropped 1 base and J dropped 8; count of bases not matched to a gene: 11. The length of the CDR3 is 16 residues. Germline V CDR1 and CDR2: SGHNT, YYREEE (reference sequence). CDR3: CASSLTSIAGATTQYF. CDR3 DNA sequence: TGTGCCAGCAGCTTGACTTCGATAGCGGGAGCCACTACGCAGTATTTT. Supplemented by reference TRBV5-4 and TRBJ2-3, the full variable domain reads ETGVTQSPTHLIKTRGQQVTLRCSSQSGHNTVSWYQQALGQGPQFIFQYYREEENGRGNFPPRFSGLQFPNYSSELNVNALELDDSALYLCASSLTSIAGATTQYFGPGTRLTVL.

This chain's CDR3 is CASSAEGNTEAFF. CDR3 DNA: TGTGCCAGCAGCGCCGAGGGGAACACTGAAGCTTTCTTT. The chain is built from TRBV7-9 and TRBJ1-1, with D hard to call. V lost 5 bases and J lost 1, with 8 bases in between. This CDR3 comprises 13 residues. In germline, CDR1 is SEHNR, CDR2 FQNEAQ (reference sequence).

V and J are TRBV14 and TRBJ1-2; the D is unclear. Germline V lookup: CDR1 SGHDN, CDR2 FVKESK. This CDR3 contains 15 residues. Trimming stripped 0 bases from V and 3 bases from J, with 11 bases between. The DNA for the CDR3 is TGTGCCAGCAGCCAAGACCGCGGGCTGGACTATGGCTACACCTTC. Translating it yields CASSQDRGLDYGYTF.

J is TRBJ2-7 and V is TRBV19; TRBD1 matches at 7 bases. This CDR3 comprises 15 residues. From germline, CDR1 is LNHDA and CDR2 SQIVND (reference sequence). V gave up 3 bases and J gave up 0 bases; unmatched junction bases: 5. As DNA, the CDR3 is TGTGCCAGTAGTATTGGGACAGCTAGCTCCTACGAGCAGTACTTC. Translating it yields CASSIGTASSYEQYF.

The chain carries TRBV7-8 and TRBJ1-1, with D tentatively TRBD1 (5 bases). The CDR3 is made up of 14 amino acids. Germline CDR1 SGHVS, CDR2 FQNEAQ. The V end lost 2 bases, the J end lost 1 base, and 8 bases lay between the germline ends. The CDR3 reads CASSLTQGNTEAFF. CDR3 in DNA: TGTGCCAGCAGCTTAACCCAGGGGAACACTGAAGCTTTCTTT. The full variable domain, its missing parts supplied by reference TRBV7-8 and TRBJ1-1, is GAGVSQSPRYKVAKRGQDVALRCDPISGHVSLFWYQQALGQGPEFLTYFQNEAQLDKSGLPSDRFFAERPEGSVSTLKIQRTQQEDSAVYLCASSLTQGNTEAFFGQGTRLTVV.

The CDR3 bases are TGTGCCAGCAGCGCCCCCCCGGGACTAGCGTTTTGGTTCGAGCAGTACTTC. It codes for CASSAPPGLAFWFEQYF. This rearrangement joins TRBV7-2 to TRBJ2-7, with 10 bases that match TRBD2. CDR1 and CDR2 from the germline V gene are SGHTA and FQGNSA. Trimming took 5 bases from V and 6 from J; bases not matched to a gene: 16. This CDR3 region has 17 residues.

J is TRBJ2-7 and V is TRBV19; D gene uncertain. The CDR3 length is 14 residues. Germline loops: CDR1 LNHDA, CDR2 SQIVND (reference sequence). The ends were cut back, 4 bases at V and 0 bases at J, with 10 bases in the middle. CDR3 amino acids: CASSSGGSSYEQYF. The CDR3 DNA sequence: TGTGCCAGTAGTAGTGGCGGAAGCTCCTACGAGCAGTACTTC.

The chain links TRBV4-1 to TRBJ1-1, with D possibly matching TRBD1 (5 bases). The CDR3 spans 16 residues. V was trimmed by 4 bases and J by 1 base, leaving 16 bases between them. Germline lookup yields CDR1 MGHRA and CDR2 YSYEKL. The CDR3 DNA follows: TGCGCCAGCAGCCGGGATTGGGGGGGTAAGAACACTGAAGCTTTCTTT. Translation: CASSRDWGGKNTEAFF.

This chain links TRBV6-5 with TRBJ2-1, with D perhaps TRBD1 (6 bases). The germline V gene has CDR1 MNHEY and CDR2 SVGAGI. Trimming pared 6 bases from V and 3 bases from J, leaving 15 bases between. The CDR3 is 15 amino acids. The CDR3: CASSSGTTLYNEQFF. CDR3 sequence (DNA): TGTGCCAGCAGCTCCGGGACAACCCTCTACAATGAGCAGTTCTTC.